One T cell receptor (beta chain) is described in this entry. This clone has only a few counts. The antigen it recognizes is unknown. No base qualities exist here, and no much larger clone lies one base off it. Genomic DNA was extracted with the Qiagen DNeasy kit from unsorted PBMCs and from negatively selected CD4+ and CD8+ fractions. TCR beta CDR3 regions were amplified by immunoSEQ multiplex PCR using primers annealing to V and J segments. A synthetic immune receptor repertoire was used to minimize amplification bias, and any residual bias was removed computationally once sequencing was done. Concerning the study's data processing: Custom Python scripts were used to quantify repertoire diversity as the Shannon entropy index. Unsorted, CD4+ and CD8+ repertoires were analyzed separately, except for combined analyses in which CD4+ and CD8+ sequences were merged in silico. Clonal expansion was defined as a frequency increase of at least 2-fold after treatment compared with C1D1, and clones undetected at baseline were assigned a pseudocount of 0.5. Singleton clones were defined as clones with 0 or 1 copy at C1D1, and non-singleton clones were defined as clones with 2 or more copies. Clones expanded in unsorted samples were assigned a CD4+, CD8+ or unknown annotation through matching of protein sequences in sorted samples from the same patient. Diversity changes from C1D1 to C4D1 were tested in paired samples using Wilcoxon tests. TCRdb stores this immuneACCESS table with in-frame sequences only. Part of the clones is absent; in the studies checked, under half of the shortfall reflects unresolved V genes, and no reason is known for the rest. For V, J and clone size, that table is used; D and trimming come from the DNA. This sample lists around 90,000 clones; around 80% were detected once. Around 8.9% of the sample lies in the top ten.

The sample's time point label, in plain terms: cycle 4 day 1 (C4D1), after less than seven weeks of nivolumab. Every trial patient had relapsed after autologous stem cell transplantation, and cohorts A, B and C differed in prior brentuximab vedotin exposure. The trial cohort included fewer than 60 patients with relapsed/refractory classical Hodgkin lymphoma, and each patient had a best overall response of complete response, partial response or progressive disease. Single-agent nivolumab was administered to trial patients in the multi-cohort phase II CheckMate 205 trial. Best overall response was determined by an independent review committee according to the 2007 International Working Group response criteria. Trial PBMCs were collected just before the start of nivolumab (C1D1) and during therapy at cycle 2 day 1 and cycle 4 day 1. Peripheral blood was collected in 8 mL Vacutainer Cell Preparation Tubes, from which PBMCs were isolated by centrifugation and then cryopreserved.

The data originate from a study of PD-1 blockade in classical Hodgkin lymphoma (dated by TCRdb to between 2020 and 2021). In terms of the full investigation: Nivolumab dosing was 3 mg/kg intravenously every 2 weeks, continuing until either disease progression or unacceptable toxicity. To define a peripheral blood immune signature of response to PD-1 blockade in classical Hodgkin lymphoma, the study combined TCR beta sequencing with CyTOF. What the work shows at the level of the full study, not this receptor alone: Lower diversity was seen in patients whose nivolumab began less than 1 year after ASCT, and these patients were left out of later analyses so that immune reconstitution would not confound the results. Baseline diversity similar to that of newly diagnosed patients was observed in trial patients achieving complete response, whereas significantly lower diversity was observed in partial responders and progressors. Baseline TCR diversity was reported to be lower in newly diagnosed patients than in healthy donors and to be lower still in relapsed/refractory patients. A significant rise by C4D1 was seen in CD4+ but not CD8+ TCR diversity (p=0.0027 vs p=0.16), with the rise being most apparent in complete responders (p=0.02). The study was limited to a single clinical trial cohort, and causes of repertoire differences, possibly disease activity or prior therapy, remained undefined.

The V and J ends are trimmed by 0 bases and 3 bases, leaving 12 bases between them. The CDR3 spans 16 residues, from the cysteine through the phenylalanine. Only the CDR3 region is kept as DNA, spanning 48 bases read in frame from base 1. The CDR1 and CDR2 encoded by the germline V gene are SGDLS and YYNGEE. Sequenced here: peripheral blood mononuclear cells (PBMCs), sampled before the fourth cycle of nivolumab. The receptor was derived from a human donor with classical Hodgkin lymphoma. The chain employs TRBV9 and TRBJ2-2; matching of 5 bases hints at TRBD1 as the D gene. This receptor has the CDR3 CASSVVGSGYTGELFF. In nucleotides, the sequence is TGTGCCAGCAGCGTAGTGGGATCAGGGTACACCGGGGAGCTGTTTTTT.